The clone carrying this T cell receptor beta chain turned up a few times. Its specificity is unknown. The source of the sample is a study of OX40 agonist ivuxolimab in advanced cancers. Turning to the study itself: About 40% of patients had received prior checkpoint inhibitor therapy. Study observations and caveats: Circulating CD4+ and CD8+ T cells showed clonal expansion by week 6 at 0.1 to 3.0 mg/kg.

The table came from immunoSEQ multiplex PCR; TCRdb's copy has only in-frame clones and leaves some out. The sample includes 30,000 or so clones, 79% of them seen just once. This CDR3 has 13 amino acids. Trimming removed 5 bases from V and 8 bases from J, with 10 bases in between. From germline, CDR1 is SGHVS and CDR2 FNYEAQ. This chain joins TRBV7-6 and TRBJ1-6; TRBD1 might be the D (6 bases). The specimen was CD4+ or CD8+ T cells sorted from blood, collected in a trial of the OX40 agonist ivuxolimab. This receptor was taken from an adult with an advanced solid tumor such as melanoma, head and neck, liver or kidney cancer. As DNA, the CDR3 is TGTGCCAGCAGCCCAAGGACAGATTCACCCCTCCACTTT. Translation gives CASSPRTDSPLHF.